This passage covers 28 T cell receptor beta chains from one sample sequenced in a study of cytomegalovirus exposure and HLA in healthy donors. PCR used 60 Vbeta primers and 13 Jbeta primers. Repertoires were generated with immunoSEQ multiplex PCR, while TCRdb's copy carries only in-frame clones and drops some. Among under 200,000 clones listed, about 80% were seen once. Sample: PBMCs. The receptors stem from a man aged 25 to 40 in good health and CMV-seronegative.

The rearrangement links TRBV25-1 to TRBJ2-1; 7 bases line up with TRBD1. The junction had 7 bases not matched to a gene; V was cut back by 3 bases and J by 11 bases. Per germline, CDR1 MGHDK and CDR2 SYGVNS. The CDR3 is made up of 13 amino acids. CDR3 sequence: CASSDLVGQQQFF. The CDR3 DNA is TGTGCCAGCAGTGACCTCGTGGGACAGCAGCAGTTCTTC.

This rearrangement joins TRBV10-2 to TRBJ2-4, with 7 bases identical to TRBD2. V lost 3 bases, J lost 0 bases, and 8 bases stayed unmatched. CDR3 size: 17 residues. The germline V gene has CDR1 WSHSY and CDR2 SAAADI. CDR3 residues: CASSDWVAGVAKNIQYF. The CDR3, as DNA: TGCGCCAGCAGTGATTGGGTGGCGGGAGTAGCCAAAAACATTCAGTACTTC.

The J gene is TRBJ1-5, the V gene TRBV6-5; D is unclear. There are 15 residues in the CDR3. Germline CDR1 is MNHEY and CDR2 is SVGAGI. V lost 0 bases to trimming and J lost 6 bases, with 12 bases between them. For the CDR3, the DNA is TGTGCCAGCAGTTACTCGGCAACCGCCCGTCAGCCCCAGCATTTT. It is translated as CASSYSATARQPQHF.

The chain employs TRBV9 and TRBJ2-7; tentative D call: TRBD1 (6 bases). Germline-derived CDR1 and CDR2 are SGDLS and YYNGEE. This CDR3 region has 14 residues. Trimming took 1 base from V and 5 from J, leaving 13 bases between them. In nucleotides, the CDR3 is TGTGCCAGCAGCGTAAGGGACAACTTTGACGAGCAGTACTTC. Translating gives CASSVRDNFDEQYF.

The J gene is TRBJ2-7, the V gene TRBV4-1; 7 bases line up with TRBD1. Germline CDR1 is MGHRA and CDR2 is YSYEKL. The trim removed 4 bases at V and 5 bases at J, leaving 8 bases unmatched. The CDR3 contains 14 residues. This CDR3 reads CASSLLDRFDEQYF. CDR3 bases: TGCGCCAGCAGCCTCCTGGACAGGTTCGACGAGCAGTACTTC.

The chain joins TRBV6-5 to TRBJ1-6; D unresolved. This CDR3 is 14 amino acids long. CDR1 and CDR2 from the germline V gene are MNHEY and SVGAGI. Trimming left V 7 bases short and J 7 bases short, with 14 bases between. Here the CDR3 DNA reads TGTGCCAGCACACCGGGTTCCCCCAATTCACCCCTCCACTTT. Translated: CASTPGSPNSPLHF.

The rearrangement uses TRBV2 and TRBJ1-1, with TRBD1 identical over 7 bases. The junction had 6 bases not matched to a gene; V was cut back by 5 bases and J by 3 bases. The CDR3 runs to 14 residues. Germline V gives CDR1 SNHLY, CDR2 FYNNEI. CDR3 loop: CASSQGGSDTEAFF. In DNA form, the CDR3 reads TGTGCCAGCAGTCAAGGGGGCTCGGACACTGAAGCTTTCTTT.

V gene TRBV4-1 combines with J gene TRBJ2-7, with TRBD2 matching over 8 bases. The trim removed 4 bases at V and 0 bases at J, leaving 5 bases unmatched. The CDR3 sequence is 15 residues long. CDR1 is MGHRA, CDR2 YSYEKL, per germline. Here the CDR3 DNA reads TGCGCCAGCAGCCGGGAGCGGGGGCTCTCCTACGAGCAGTACTTC. Protein sequence: CASSRERGLSYEQYF.

The chain joins TRBV2 to TRBJ2-5; 9 bases align to TRBD2. V lost 4 bases to trimming and J lost 13 bases; unmatched junction nucleotides: 4. The CDR3 contains 11 residues. CDR1 SNHLY and CDR2 FYNNEI come from the germline V gene. This chain's CDR3 is CASSGGLALYF. CDR3 DNA: TGTGCCAGCAGTGGGGGACTAGCTTTGTACTTC.

The chain uses TRBV7-2 and TRBJ1-5, with TRBD1 identical over 9 bases. The CDR3 consists of 17 residues. With V trimmed by 1 base and J by 0 bases, 4 bases remained unmatched. Germline V gene lookup returns CDR1 SGHTA and CDR2 FQGNSA. CDR3 DNA: TGTGCCAGCAGCTTAGTGGGACAGGGTTATAGCAATCAGCCCCAGCATTTT. Protein product: CASSLVGQGYSNQPQHF.

This clone was counted only a few times. This CDR3 reads CASSSRTGSNTGELFF. DNA for the CDR3: TGTGCCAGCAGTTCCCGGACAGGTTCGAACACCGGGGAGCTGTTTTTT. The gene calls are TRBV6-5 and TRBJ2-2, with 7 bases aligning to TRBD1. The CDR3 length is 16 residues. V lost 4 bases to trimming and J lost 0 bases; unmatched junction nucleotides: 5. Germline V CDR1 and CDR2: MNHEY, SVGAGI.

The rearrangement uses TRBV4-1 and TRBJ1-4; D is perhaps TRBD1 (5 bases). Germline CDR1 and CDR2: MGHRA and YSYEKL. The CDR3 extends over 19 amino acids. The V gene lost 3 bases and the J gene lost 5 bases, with 25 bases spanning the gap. The CDR3 DNA sequence: TGCGCCAGCAGCCACCAAAAAGATAGGTTCGACAGCAAAAATGAAAAACTGTTTTTT. This translates into CASSHQKDRFDSKNEKLFF.

V is TRBV7-2 and J is TRBJ2-2; D remains unclear. The CDR3 is made up of 16 amino acids. The germline V gene encodes CDR1 SGHTA and CDR2 FQGNSA. V gave up 6 bases and J gave up 1 base, with 15 bases separating them. The CDR3 sequence: CASRPARVWNTGELFF. In nucleotides, the CDR3 is TGTGCCAGCAGACCCGCCCGCGTTTGGAACACCGGGGAGCTGTTTTTT.

This clone was seen a handful of times. The V call is TRBV6-5, the J call TRBJ2-7; 7 positions match TRBD1. This CDR3 comprises 13 residues. CDR1 and CDR2 from the germline V gene are MNHEY and SVGAGI. The V gene end was trimmed by 6 bases and the J gene end by 3 bases; junction bases not matched to a gene: 5. CDR3 loop: CASRSQGDYEQYF. Written as DNA, the CDR3 is TGTGCCAGCAGATCCCAGGGGGACTACGAGCAGTACTTC.

The chain links TRBV4-2 to TRBJ2-3; D might be TRBD2 (5 bases). V dropped 1 base and J dropped 4 bases, with 15 bases sitting between them. There are 16 residues in the CDR3. Per germline, CDR1 LGHNA and CDR2 YNFKEQ. CDR3: CASSQVGELGADTQYF. As DNA, the CDR3 is TGTGCCAGCAGCCAAGTTGGGGAGTTGGGCGCAGATACGCAGTATTTT.

The chain joins TRBV19 to TRBJ1-2; 9 nucleotides match TRBD1. Germline CDR1 is LNHDA and CDR2 is SQIVND (reference sequence). The V and J ends lost 1 base and 2 bases, in that order; junction bases with no gene match: 5. CDR3 length equals 16 residues. CDR3 residues: CASSIGRQGENYGYTF. The CDR3, as DNA: TGTGCCAGTAGTATAGGTAGACAGGGGGAGAACTATGGCTACACCTTC.

This clone has more than one count but fewer than ten. The V and J genes are TRBV5-4 and TRBJ2-3; unclear D gene. Trimming cost V 1 base and J 3 bases, with 3 bases left between them. This CDR3 spans 12 amino acids. CDR1 is SGHNT and CDR2 is YYREEE in the germline V gene (reference sequence). The CDR3 DNA is TGTGCCAGCAGCTTGCATACAGATACGCAGTATTTT. Protein product: CASSLHTDTQYF.

The chain has TRBV27 and TRBJ2-1, with a tentative D call TRBD2 (5 bases). V was clipped by 5 bases and J by 3 bases, with 8 bases between them. Looked up from germline, CDR1 is MNHEY and CDR2 is SMNVEV (reference sequence). The CDR3 totals 13 residues. CDR3 bases: TGTGCCAGCAGTCTACTAGACTACAATGAGCAGTTCTTC. This codes for CASSLLDYNEQFF.

CDR3 nucleotide sequence: TGTGCCAGTAGTATAGAAGGGGGCTTGAATCAGCCCCAGCATTTT. Its protein product is CASSIEGGLNQPQHF. V and J are TRBV19 and TRBJ1-5; 7 bases match TRBD1. V lost 0 bases to trimming and J lost 4 bases; unmatched junction nucleotides: 3. The CDR3 spans 15 residues. From germline, CDR1 is LNHDA and CDR2 SQIVND (reference sequence).

The gene calls are TRBV28 and TRBJ2-3, with TRBD2 matching over 11 bases. V was pared by 6 bases and J by 14 bases, with 19 bases of the junction left unmatched. Germline-derived CDR1 and CDR2 are MDHEN and SYDVKM. The CDR3 is 16 residues long. The CDR3 DNA sequence: TGTGCCAGCAGGAACTTCCAGGGGCTAGCGGGGGGATCTCCGTATTTT. Translation gives CASRNFQGLAGGSPYF.

The CDR3 here is CASSMTGDETQYF. The DNA for the CDR3 is TGTGCCAGCAGTATGACAGGGGACGAGACCCAGTACTTC. J is TRBJ2-5 and V is TRBV6-1; TRBD1 matches at 8 bases. Germline trimming cut 5 bases from V and 5 bases from J; bases unmatched to any gene: 4. CDR1 MNHNS and CDR2 SASEGT come from the germline V gene. The length of the CDR3 is 13 residues.

The J gene is TRBJ2-7, the V gene TRBV10-3, with 8 bases lining up with TRBD1. V was clipped by 8 bases and J by 5 bases; unmatched bases: 8. The CDR3 covers 13 residues. CDR1 is ENHRY and CDR2 is SYGVKD in the germline V gene. The CDR3 DNA follows: TGTGCCATCCCCGGGACAGGCGGTGACGAGCAGTACTTC. It translates to CAIPGTGGDEQYF.

The chain carries TRBV7-8 and TRBJ1-5, with 7 bases that match TRBD1. After removal of 6 bases from V and 0 bases from J, the junction contained 14 bases not matched to a gene. CDR1 SGHVS and CDR2 FQNEAQ come from the germline V gene. This CDR3 is 18 amino acids long. In DNA, the CDR3 is TGTGCCAGCAGTAGGGGACAGTCCTTCCCTTATAGCAATCAGCCCCAGCATTTT. Amino acids: CASSRGQSFPYSNQPQHF.

This clone was recorded once. The junction departs from the called germline gene at one end, perhaps through a read error. J is TRBJ1-1 and V is TRBV7-9, with D maybe TRBD1 (5 bases). This CDR3 contains 13 residues. Germline-derived CDR1 and CDR2 are SEHNR and FQNEAQ (reference sequence). CDR3 sequence: CSSSGQGRIEAFF. Written as DNA, the CDR3 is TGTTCCAGCAGCGGGCAGGGAAGAATAGAAGCTTTCTTT.

V usage is TRBV6-5 and J usage is TRBJ1-6; 7 nucleotides match TRBD1. The length of the CDR3 is 14 residues. CDR1 and CDR2 from the germline V gene are MNHEY and SVGAGI. The J segment lost 10 bases and the V segment lost 2 bases, leaving 5 bases of the junction unmatched. The CDR3 here is CASSYPGTESPLHF. DNA of the CDR3: TGTGCCAGCAGTTACCCTGGGACAGAGTCACCCCTCCACTTT.

The chain employs TRBV2 and TRBJ2-6; TRBD1 aligns across 7 bases. Germline loops: CDR1 SNHLY, CDR2 FYNNEI. This CDR3 region has 15 residues. J lost 2 bases, V lost 3 bases, and 1 base had no gene match. The CDR3 nucleotides read TGTGCCAGCAGTGAGGACAGGACTGGGGCCAACGTCCTGACTTTC. This codes for CASSEDRTGANVLTF.

V usage is TRBV6-5 and J usage is TRBJ1-5; no definite D call. Germline lookup yields CDR1 MNHEY and CDR2 SVGAGI. This CDR3 region has 14 residues. The ends were cut back, 0 bases at V and 6 bases at J, with 9 bases in the middle. This CDR3 is CASSYSEGVQPQHF. CDR3 DNA sequence: TGTGCCAGCAGTTACTCGGAGGGAGTTCAGCCCCAGCATTTT.

The chain carries TRBV6-5 and TRBJ2-5, with 7 bases fitting TRBD1. Germline V gene data show CDR1 as MNHEY and CDR2 as SVGAGI. V was clipped by 10 bases and J by 4 bases; unmatched bases: 9. This CDR3 spans 13 amino acids. The DNA for the CDR3 is TGTGCCACCACGGGACAGCTGGGAGAGACCCAGTACTTC. This sequence encodes CATTGQLGETQYF.